These 22 T cell receptor beta chains were all obtained from the same sample, sequenced in a study of blood T cells in healthy people across ages. The use of a sample-barcoded 5' primer and a J-beta primer mix characterized a second PCR of roughly 6 to 11 cycles. From the 5' RACE reads, TCRdb called clonotypes with MiXCR, one entry per CDR3 protein. The sample has about 830,000 distinct CDR3 sequences, approximately 67% seen once. Sequencing was performed on blood. Receptors were obtained from a man aged 25-45 years in good health.

About this clonotype: At one end the junction does not follow the germline gene, possibly because of a read error. This chain joins TRBV3-1 and TRBJ1-1; D gene unclear. Germline-derived CDR1 and CDR2 are LGHDT and YNNKEL (reference sequence). The CDR3 is 12 residues long. This chain's CDR3 is CASSHPGTDAFF. Written as DNA, the CDR3 is TGTGCCAGCAGCCACCCGGGAACTGATGCTTTCTTT.

The gene calls are TRBV7-2 and TRBJ2-3; unclear D gene. V gave up 5 bases and J gave up 1 base, with 13 bases separating them. The CDR3 length is 15 residues. Germline V CDR1 and CDR2: SGHTA, FQGNSA. The CDR3 is CASSGYGSGTDTQYF. In DNA, the CDR3 is TGTGCCAGCAGCGGGTACGGGTCGGGCACAGATACGCAGTATTTT.

On this clonotype itself: One junction end disagrees with the germline gene, perhaps due to a read error. This chain links TRBV15 with TRBJ2-3, with 9 bases identical to TRBD2. The CDR3 spans 18 residues. Germline lookup yields CDR1 LNHNV and CDR2 YYDKDF (reference sequence). Here the CDR3 reads CATSRDLGLATSTDTQYF. The CDR3, as DNA: TGTGCCACCAGCAGAGATCTTGGACTAGCGACGAGCACGGATACGCAGTATTTT.

The chain joins TRBV12-3 or TRBV12-4 to TRBJ2-5, with 12 positions matching TRBD2. The CDR3 consists of 15 residues. V was clipped by 6 bases and J by 0 bases; unmatched bases: 2. This chain's CDR3 is CASRRLAGDQETQYF. DNA of the CDR3: TGTGCCAGCAGAAGACTAGCGGGGGACCAAGAGACCCAGTACTTC.

This clonotype was observed many times. The chain joins TRBV20-1 to TRBJ1-2; D uncertain. Germline CDR1 and CDR2: DFQATT and SNEGSKA (reference sequence). V lost 3 bases to trimming and J lost 0 bases, with 5 bases between them. The CDR3 is 12 residues long. The CDR3 region is CSASAPNYGYTF. DNA for the CDR3: TGCAGTGCTAGTGCCCCTAACTATGGCTACACCTTC.

This chain joins TRBV20-1 and TRBJ2-4; a weak D match, TRBD2 (6 bases). The J call may be incorrect, as the DNA end agrees better with TRBJ2-7. CDR1 is DFQATT and CDR2 is SNEGSKA in the germline V gene (reference sequence). The CDR3 consists of 16 residues. The CDR3 spells CSARDLPSGLNYEQYF. CDR3 sequence (DNA): TGCAGTGCTAGAGATCTCCCCTCGGGACTCAACTACGAGCAGTACTTC.

The chain couples TRBV12-3 or TRBV12-4 to TRBJ1-1; D is ambiguous. The CDR3 runs to 13 residues. V lost 4 bases and J 3 bases, leaving 9 bases between the germline ends. CDR3 sequence: CASSSSTYTEAFF. Written as DNA, the CDR3 is TGTGCCAGCAGTTCCAGTACATACACTGAAGCTTTCTTT.

This rearrangement joins TRBV4-1 to TRBJ1-5, with D perhaps matching TRBD1 (6 bases). The CDR3 length is 16 residues. Deletions cut 4 bases from V and 4 bases from J, with 17 bases between. The germline CDR1 and CDR2 sequences are MGHRA and YSYEKL. The CDR3 bases are TGCGCCAGCAGCCTAGCCCTTACAGGGCTGAATCAGCCCCAGCATTTT. This sequence encodes CASSLALTGLNQPQHF.

This clonotype has more than one count but fewer than ten. The V and J genes are TRBV7-2 and TRBJ2-1; D is tentatively TRBD1 or TRBD2 (6 bases each). V was trimmed by 4 bases and J by 9 bases, leaving 19 bases between them. Germline V gives CDR1 SGHTA, CDR2 FQGNSA. The CDR3 runs to 15 residues. CDR3 sequence (DNA): TGTGCCAGCAGCTCCGGAGGAGGGGGGTCGGGTGAGCAGTTCTTC. Translation gives CASSSGGGGSGEQFF.

The chain has TRBV7-2 and TRBJ2-3; D is unresolved. The CDR3 has 14 residues. The V and J ends lost 8 bases and 1 base respectively, with 13 bases between them. The germline CDR1 and CDR2 sequences are SGHTA and FQGNSA. CDR3 amino acids: CASGPQVGTDTQYF. The CDR3, as DNA: TGTGCCAGCGGCCCGCAAGTGGGCACAGATACGCAGTATTTT.

V usage is TRBV7-2 and J usage is TRBJ2-5; D not resolved. Germline V lookup: CDR1 SGHTA, CDR2 FQGNSA. The V end lost 5 bases, the J end lost 0 bases, and 13 bases lay between the germline ends. The CDR3 is 15 residues long. The CDR3, as DNA: TGTGCCAGCAGCAGCCGTGGGGTTTACCAAGAGACCCAGTACTTC. This sequence encodes CASSSRGVYQETQYF.

This clonotype came up once. The chain employs TRBV4-1 and TRBJ2-7, with a tentative D call TRBD1 (5 bases). The CDR3 consists of 14 residues. V was clipped by 1 base and J by 6 bases, with 13 bases between them. Germline V gene sequence: CDR1 MGHRA, CDR2 YSYEKL. DNA for the CDR3: TGCGCCAGCAGCCAAGTTGGAACAGGACCCGAGCAGTACTTC. Translating gives CASSQVGTGPEQYF.

This clonotype was recorded many times. The rearrangement joins TRBV7-2 to TRBJ2-1; 8 positions match TRBD2. The CDR3 extends over 16 amino acids. J lost 6 bases, V lost 3 bases, and 10 bases had no gene match. CDR1 and CDR2 (germline): SGHTA, FQGNSA. The CDR3 loop is CASSFGPSGGPNEQFF. The CDR3 DNA sequence: TGTGCCAGCAGCTTTGGGCCGAGCGGGGGACCCAATGAGCAGTTCTTC. Together with reference TRBV7-2 and TRBJ2-1, the CDR3 gives the full variable domain: GAGVSQSPSNKVTEKGKDVELRCDPISGHTALYWYRQSLGQGLEFLIYFQGNSAPDKSGLPSDRFSAERTGGSVSTLTIQRTQQEDSAVYLCASSFGPSGGPNEQFFGPGTRLTVL.

The J gene is TRBJ2-7, the V gene TRBV7-9; D may match TRBD1 or TRBD2 (5 bases each). With 5 bases removed from V and 3 bases from J, the gap between germline ends came to 14 bases. Germline CDR1 and CDR2: SEHNR and FQNEAQ (reference sequence). There are 14 residues in the CDR3. The CDR3 region is CASSGWDRGYEQYF. The CDR3 bases are TGTGCCAGCAGCGGATGGGACCGCGGCTACGAGCAGTACTTC.

In this sample, this clonotype turned up a few times. This rearrangement joins TRBV29-1 to TRBJ2-7; 12 positions agree with TRBD1. V was pared by 8 bases and J by 5 bases, with 7 bases of the junction left unmatched. This CDR3 region has 13 residues. Per germline, CDR1 SQVTM and CDR2 ANQGSEA. CDR3 in DNA: TGCAGCCCCGGGGGACAGGGGGCCCACGAGCAGTACTTC. The encoded protein is CSPGGQGAHEQYF.

CDR3 nucleotide sequence: TGTGCCAGCGGTAGCACTTACACCGGGGAGCTGTTTTTT. This encodes CASGSTYTGELFF. The rearrangement links TRBV6-5 to TRBJ2-2, with no clear D. Germline values: CDR1 MNHEY, CDR2 SVGAGI. This CDR3 spans 13 amino acids. V lost 8 bases to trimming and J lost 3 bases, with 10 bases between them.

The chain has TRBV6-2 or TRBV6-3 and TRBJ1-2; D is unclear. The CDR3 spans 16 residues. The germline V and J ends were trimmed by 6 bases and 0 bases, with 17 bases remaining between them. CDR1 is MNHEY, CDR2 SVGEGT, per germline. CDR3 bases: TGTGCCAGCAGCCCCGGCGGAGCACCGGCTAACTATGGCTACACCTTC. Residues: CASSPGGAPANYGYTF.

V usage is TRBV11-1 and J usage is TRBJ2-5, with D tentatively TRBD2 (5 bases). The CDR3 spans 15 residues. Trimming stripped 6 bases from V and 0 bases from J, with 14 bases between. Looked up from germline, CDR1 is SGHAT and CDR2 is FQDESV (reference sequence). The CDR3 coding sequence is TGTGCCAGCAGTTCCAGGCGGGTTAACCAAGAGACCCAGTACTTC. Its protein product is CASSSRRVNQETQYF.

The rearrangement links TRBV27 to TRBJ1-1; unclear D gene. Germline assignment: CDR1 MNHEY and CDR2 SMNVEV (reference sequence). The CDR3 is 13 residues long. Trimming removed 0 bases at V and 3 bases at J, with 5 bases between. DNA of the CDR3: TGTGCCAGCAGTTTATCGATATACACTGAAGCTTTCTTT. Amino acid sequence: CASSLSIYTEAFF.

Regarding this clonotype: A much larger clone lies one base from this, so it may be a read error. V usage is TRBV12-3 or TRBV12-4 and J usage is TRBJ2-7; 9 positions agree with TRBD1. CDR3 length: 13 residues. CDR3 nucleotide sequence: TGTGCCAGCAAAGTCTGGACAGGGGACGAGCGGTACTTC. It translates to CASKVWTGDERYF.

This chain joins TRBV5-4 and TRBJ1-2, with TRBD1 identical over 7 bases. This CDR3 comprises 14 residues. The ends lost 0 bases at V and 6 bases at J; junction bases unmatched: 5. CDR1 is SGHNT, CDR2 YYREEE, per germline (reference sequence). Here the CDR3 reads CASSLDRGENGYTF. CDR3 nucleotides: TGTGCCAGCAGCTTGGACAGGGGAGAGAATGGCTACACCTTC.

There are a few counts of this clonotype. This rearrangement joins TRBV10-3 to TRBJ2-1; 9 nucleotides align to TRBD1. The J segment lost 1 base and the V segment lost 0 bases, leaving 1 base of the junction unmatched. CDR3 length: 16 residues. Per germline, CDR1 ENHRY and CDR2 SYGVKD. The CDR3 loop reads CAISESTGGSYNEQFF. Here the CDR3 DNA reads TGTGCCATCAGTGAGTCGACAGGGGGTTCCTACAATGAGCAGTTCTTC.